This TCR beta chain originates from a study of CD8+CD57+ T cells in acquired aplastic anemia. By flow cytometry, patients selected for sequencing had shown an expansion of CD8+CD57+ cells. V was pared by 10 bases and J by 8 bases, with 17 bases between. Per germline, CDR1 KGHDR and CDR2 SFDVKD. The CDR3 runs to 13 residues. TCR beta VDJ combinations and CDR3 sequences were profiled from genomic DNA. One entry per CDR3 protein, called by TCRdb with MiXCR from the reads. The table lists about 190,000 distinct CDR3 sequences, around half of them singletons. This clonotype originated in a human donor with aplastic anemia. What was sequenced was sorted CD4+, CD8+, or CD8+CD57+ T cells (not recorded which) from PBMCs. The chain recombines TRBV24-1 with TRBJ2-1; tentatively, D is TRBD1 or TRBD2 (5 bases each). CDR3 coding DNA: TGTGCCACGCACCGGTTGGGGGATGATGAGCAGTTCTTC. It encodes CATHRLGDDEQFF.